This T cell receptor beta chain comes out of a study of cytomegalovirus exposure and HLA in healthy donors. The study, taken as a whole, reports: Further analysis, carried out later, found HLA-associated TCR beta chains more clonally expanded than equally common other chains.

About this clone itself: Its antigen is not identified.

Germline CDR1 reads SGHTA; CDR2 reads FQGNSA. This CDR3 has 12 amino acids. Trimming removed 5 bases at V and 9 bases at J, with 14 bases between. PCR was performed using 60 Vbeta and 13 Jbeta primers. Repertoires were generated with immunoSEQ multiplex PCR, while TCRdb's copy carries only in-frame clones and drops some. The sample lists roughly 70,000 clones; 74% were seen once. This receptor was identified in a human donor in good health. Source material: PBMCs. J is TRBJ2-7 and V is TRBV7-2, with D maybe TRBD2 (6 bases). CDR3 in DNA: TGTGCCAGCAGCGGTGTTCCCGGGGGGCAGTACTTC. Translating gives CASSGVPGGQYF.